These 5 T cell receptor beta chains share one sample of origin, sequenced in a study of blood T cell repertoires in COVID-19. Assay: immunoSEQ multiplex PCR; the TCRdb copy retains only in-frame clones and omits some. The table shows 140,000 or so clones, with approximately 87% occurring only once. The specimen sequenced was PBMCs or T cells enriched from blood (not recorded which). The receptors derive from a man between 60 and 75 years old who had recovered from COVID-19.

This clone occurred a few times. V and J are TRBV5-8 and TRBJ1-5, with D perhaps TRBD1 (6 bases). This CDR3 is built from 17 residues. The V gene's germline CDR1 is SGHTS and CDR2 YDEGEE. Deletions cut 4 bases from V and 0 bases from J, with 17 bases between. The DNA of the CDR3 is TGTGCCAGCAGCCCCCTCAGGGGAGGGGGTAGCAATCAGCCCCAGCATTTT. It yields the protein CASSPLRGGGSNQPQHF.

This sequence joins TRBV27 and TRBJ2-7, with D possibly being TRBD2 (6 bases). V shed 6 bases and J shed 5 bases, with 11 bases lying between them. CDR3 length: 12 residues. The germline V gene encodes CDR1 MNHEY and CDR2 SMNVEV (reference sequence). CDR3 DNA: TGTGCCAGCAGCACGGGACTCCACGAGCAGTACTTC. It is translated as CASSTGLHEQYF.

This rearrangement joins TRBV15 to TRBJ2-7; 7 nucleotides agree with TRBD2. V was pared by 0 bases and J by 9 bases, with 11 bases of the junction left unmatched. The CDR3 runs 15 residues. CDR1 LNHNV and CDR2 YYDKDF come from the germline V gene (reference sequence). For the CDR3, the DNA is TGTGCCACCAGCAGAGATAGGGCTAGCGGTCCTTTGCAGTACTTC. It yields the protein CATSRDRASGPLQYF.

Here the CDR3 DNA reads TGTGCCAGCAGCTTTTTCCCCGGACAGGCGGTTGAGCAGTTCTTC. It encodes CASSFFPGQAVEQFF. This chain uses TRBV7-6 with TRBJ2-1, with TRBD1 identical over 7 bases. This CDR3 spans 15 amino acids. The germline V gene encodes CDR1 SGHVS and CDR2 FNYEAQ. V shed 3 bases and J 9 bases; nucleotides not matched to a gene: 11.

The count of this clone is one. The rearrangement uses TRBV7-6 and TRBJ2-7, with 8 bases aligning to TRBD1. V gave up 5 bases and J gave up 4 bases; unmatched junction bases: 4. This CDR3 has 13 amino acids. Germline V lookup: CDR1 SGHVS, CDR2 FNYEAQ. In nucleotides, the CDR3 is TGTGCCAGCAGCCCCGGGACAGGATACGAGCAGTACTTC. As protein: CASSPGTGYEQYF.